This record concerns one TCR beta chain sequence. As originally analysed: The assay estimated nucleated cells by amplifying reference gene primers. Repertoires were generated with immunoSEQ multiplex PCR, while TCRdb's copy carries only in-frame clones and drops some. The V and J calls and clone size come from that table; D and trimming were worked out from the DNA. This table has approximately 190,000 clones, around 80% appearing once. The record originates from a study of blood T cell repertoires in COVID-19. Study information: The origin of the acute and convalescent COVID-19 samples was the United States, Italy and Spain. From T cells, B-cell-depleted T cells, or PBMCs came the material, which was cDNA or gDNA.

V dropped 4 bases and J dropped 5 bases, with 16 bases sitting between them. This CDR3 has 16 residues. Germline V gene sequence: CDR1 SGHRS, CDR2 YFSETQ. This chain joins TRBV5-1 and TRBJ1-6; D is unclear. The sample taken for sequencing was peripheral blood. The TCR sequence derives from a man aged 25 to 40 with active or convalescent COVID-19. The DNA for the CDR3 is TGCGCCAGCAGCCCTCGGGCGGGTATGGATAATTCACCCCTCCACTTT. Translating gives CASSPRAGMDNSPLHF.